This TCR beta chain originates from a study of siplizumab effects on memory and regulatory T cells. Findings and limits, study-wide: About 75-97% of proliferating CD4+ or CD8+ clones had no assignable naive or memory phenotype. Under siplizumab, alloreactive sequences traced to unstimulated CD4+ memory cells were significantly reduced.

Concerning this clone: Its matching antigen is unknown.

TCRdb's table, derived via immunoSEQ multiplex PCR, lists solely in-frame clones and lacks some. Among some 100,000 clones listed, about 94% were seen once. Germline assignment: CDR1 SGDLS and CDR2 YYNGEE. Trimming removed 4 bases from V and 6 bases from J; junction bases left unmatched: 3. This CDR3 region has 15 residues. The chain recombines TRBV9 with TRBJ1-6; 11 bases map to TRBD1. The clonotype originates from a human donor in good health. Sequenced sample: non-Treg CD4+ T cells sorted from blood. CDR3 region: CASSPGTGGNSPLHF. DNA for the CDR3: TGTGCCAGCAGCCCGGGGACAGGGGGTAATTCACCCCTCCACTTT.